Below are 32 T cell receptor beta chains sequenced from a single sample in a study of cytomegalovirus exposure and HLA in healthy donors. PCR involved 60 Vbeta and 13 Jbeta primers. Profiling relied on immunoSEQ multiplex PCR, and the TCRdb table lists in-frame clones only, not all of them. The sample lists more than 95,000 clones, roughly 77% occurring once. Sequenced input: PBMCs. The receptors shown here come from a man younger than 35 in good health and CMV-seronegative.

This chain uses TRBV6-5 with TRBJ1-1; D is unclear. Germline-derived CDR1 and CDR2 are MNHEY and SVGAGI. This CDR3 comprises 13 residues. V dropped 6 bases and J dropped 1 base, with 9 bases sitting between them. The chain's CDR3 is CASREDGNTEAFF. The CDR3 nucleotides read TGTGCCAGCAGGGAGGACGGGAACACTGAAGCTTTCTTT.

This chain joins TRBV7-3 and TRBJ2-7, with 8 bases identical to TRBD1. Germline V CDR1 and CDR2: SGHTA, FQGTGA. This CDR3 has 14 amino acids. The junction had 8 bases not matched to a gene; V was cut back by 4 bases and J by 6 bases. The CDR3 nucleotides are TGTGCCAGCAGCTCGCGACCAGACAGGGGCGAGCAGTACTTC. Translation gives CASSSRPDRGEQYF.

The table lists this clone with a few counts. This rearrangement joins TRBV19 to TRBJ1-5; no clear D. Trimming removed 5 bases at V and 1 base at J, with 12 bases between. The CDR3 spans 15 residues. From germline, CDR1 is LNHDA and CDR2 SQIVND (reference sequence). CDR3 protein: CASSAEGRSNQPQHF. The CDR3 DNA follows: TGTGCCAGTAGTGCCGAAGGGAGGAGCAATCAGCCCCAGCATTTT.

V usage is TRBV19 and J usage is TRBJ1-1; D is ambiguous. CDR1 and CDR2 from the germline V gene are LNHDA and SQIVND (reference sequence). The CDR3 is made up of 14 amino acids. With 6 bases removed from V and 8 bases from J, the gap between germline ends came to 19 bases. In nucleotides, the CDR3 is TGTGCCAGTAGAGCGCAAAGAGGGCTTACAGAAGCTTTCTTT. This encodes CASRAQRGLTEAFF.

There are a few counts of this clone. Other DNA sequences within the sample encode an identical CDR3. The rearrangement joins TRBV5-1 to TRBJ2-7; D may be TRBD1 (6 bases). V was trimmed by 6 bases and J by 0 bases, leaving 16 bases between them. The CDR3 spans 15 residues. Germline V gives CDR1 SGHRS, CDR2 YFSETQ. CDR3 protein: CASKMTGTFSYEQYF. As DNA, the CDR3 is TGCGCCAGCAAAATGACAGGTACCTTCTCCTACGAGCAGTACTTC. Supplemented by reference TRBV5-1 and TRBJ2-7, the full variable domain reads KAGVTQTPRYLIKTRGQQVTLSCSPISGHRSVSWYQQTPGQGLQFLFEYFSETQRNKGNFPGRFSGRQFSNSRSEMNVSTLELGDSALYLCASKMTGTFSYEQYFGPGTRLTVT.

The chain links TRBV11-2 to TRBJ2-7, with TRBD1 matching 8 bases. With V trimmed by 4 bases and J by 4 bases, 21 bases remained unmatched. The CDR3 is 19 residues long. The germline gives CDR1 SGHAT, CDR2 FQNNGV. CDR3 protein: CASSSYTLETGALLYEQYF. Here the CDR3 DNA reads TGTGCCAGCAGCTCTTACACTCTCGAGACAGGGGCCCTCCTATACGAGCAGTACTTC. Full variable domain (remainder filled in from reference TRBV11-2 and TRBJ2-7): EAGVAQSPRYKIIEKRQSVAFWCNPISGHATLYWYQQILGQGPKLLIQFQNNGVVDDSQLPKDRFSAERLKGVDSTLKIQPAKLEDSAVYLCASSSYTLETGALLYEQYFGPGTRLTVT.

V gene TRBV19 combines with J gene TRBJ2-1; 7 bases fit TRBD1. After removal of 8 bases from V and 0 bases from J, the junction contained 7 bases not matched to a gene. CDR3 length: 15 amino acids. CDR1 is LNHDA and CDR2 is SQIVND in the germline V gene (reference sequence). The CDR3 is CASSLRDSSYNEQFF. CDR3 in DNA: TGTGCCAGTTCTCTCCGGGACAGCTCCTACAATGAGCAGTTCTTC.

The chain employs TRBV5-1 and TRBJ1-1, with 7 nucleotides matching TRBD1. The CDR3 sequence is 14 residues long. The germline V gene encodes CDR1 SGHRS and CDR2 YFSETQ. V gave up 6 bases and J gave up 4 bases; unmatched junction bases: 9. The CDR3 loop is CASKGTDRATEAFF. The CDR3 bases are TGCGCCAGCAAGGGAACCGACAGGGCCACTGAAGCTTTCTTT.

V is TRBV7-2 and J is TRBJ2-5; a weak D match, TRBD2 (6 bases). CDR1 is SGHTA, CDR2 FQGNSA, per germline. The germline V and J ends were trimmed by 0 bases and 5 bases, with 13 bases remaining between them. CDR3 length equals 15 residues. CDR3 DNA sequence: TGTGCCAGCAGCTTAGCGCCGGGGGAGTGGGAGACCCAGTACTTC. Amino acid sequence: CASSLAPGEWETQYF. The full variable domain, in which reference TRBV7-2 and TRBJ2-5 provide the parts outside the CDR3, is GAGVSQSPSNKVTEKGKDVELRCDPISGHTALYWYRQSLGQGLEFLIYFQGNSAPDKSGLPSDRFSAERTGGSVSTLTIQRTQQEDSAVYLCASSLAPGEWETQYFGPGTRLLVL.

The V gene is TRBV5-1, the J gene TRBJ2-1; 10 positions match TRBD2. J gave up 2 bases and V 5 bases, and 10 bases lay outside the gene matches. Per germline, CDR1 SGHRS and CDR2 YFSETQ. This CDR3 spans 17 amino acids. The CDR3 region has the DNA TGCGCCAGCAGACCGGTAGCGGGGGGTGCTACCTACAATGAGCAGTTCTTC. Translating gives CASRPVAGGATYNEQFF.

The V call is TRBV9, the J call TRBJ2-5, with 11 positions matching TRBD2. This CDR3 has 17 amino acids. The germline V gene encodes CDR1 SGDLS and CDR2 YYNGEE. V gave up 2 bases and J gave up 5 bases; unmatched junction bases: 11. The CDR3 is CASSVAPSSGGRETQYF. CDR3 DNA: TGTGCCAGCAGCGTTGCCCCCTCTAGCGGGGGGAGGGAGACCCAGTACTTC. The variable domain in full, with the rest retrieved from reference TRBV9 and TRBJ2-5, is DSGVTQTPKHLITATGQRVTLRCSPRSGDLSVYWYQQSLDQGLQFLIQYYNGEERAKGNILERFSAQQFPDLHSELNLSSLELGDSALYFCASSVAPSSGGRETQYFGPGTRLLVL.

The chain carries TRBV4-3 and TRBJ1-1, with 8 positions matching TRBD1. The CDR3 sequence is 15 residues long. The germline V gene has CDR1 LGHNA and CDR2 YSLEER. The V gene end was trimmed by 1 base and the J gene end by 5 bases; junction bases not matched to a gene: 6. The CDR3 sequence is CASSQVGRGQTEAFF. CDR3 nucleotide sequence: TGCGCCAGCAGCCAAGTTGGCAGGGGGCAAACTGAAGCTTTCTTT.

The chain employs TRBV7-9 and TRBJ1-1, with a tentative D call TRBD1 (6 bases). The V gene's germline CDR1 is SEHNR and CDR2 FQNEAQ (reference sequence). Trimming stripped 4 bases from V and 5 bases from J, with 14 bases between. The CDR3 loop spans 14 amino acids. The CDR3 is CASSSPGATTEAFF. The CDR3 nucleotides read TGTGCCAGCAGCTCCCCAGGGGCAACGACTGAAGCTTTCTTT.

This clone came up a few times. The chain uses TRBV5-6 and TRBJ2-1; 7 nucleotides align to TRBD2. This CDR3 has 15 amino acids. Germline CDR1 and CDR2: SGHDT and YYEEEE. The junction had 9 bases not matched to a gene; V was cut back by 0 bases and J by 9 bases. DNA for the CDR3: TGTGCCAGCAGCTTGGTCCCAGCGCCGGGGGGTGAGCAGTTCTTC. As protein: CASSLVPAPGGEQFF. Full variable domain (rest looked up from reference TRBV5-6 and TRBJ2-1): DAGVTQSPTHLIKTRGQQVTLRCSPKSGHDTVSWYQQALGQGPQFIFQYYEEEERQRGNFPDRFSGHQFPNYSSELNVNALLLGDSALYLCASSLVPAPGGEQFFGPGTRLTVL.

The chain recombines TRBV13 with TRBJ2-5; no clear D. Germline CDR1 PRHDT, CDR2 FYEKMQ (reference sequence). CDR3 size: 13 residues. The V and J ends lost 1 base and 1 base respectively, with 4 bases between them. The CDR3 is CASSLASQETQYF. The CDR3 DNA reads as TGTGCCAGCAGCTTAGCCTCCCAAGAGACCCAGTACTTC. The entire variable domain, with the rest obtained from reference TRBV13 and TRBJ2-5, is as follows: AAGVIQSPRHLIKEKRETATLKCYPIPRHDTVYWYQQGPGQDPQFLISFYEKMQSDKGSIPDRFSAQQFSDYHSELNMSSLELGDSALYFCASSLASQETQYFGPGTRLLVL.

The V gene is TRBV27, the J gene TRBJ1-6; TRBD1 might be the D (6 bases). CDR1 and CDR2 (germline): MNHEY, SMNVEV (reference sequence). Trimming removed 1 base from V and 0 bases from J, with 13 bases in between. There are 18 residues in the CDR3. This CDR3 is CASSLYGTPSSYNSPLHF. The CDR3, as DNA: TGTGCCAGCAGTTTATATGGGACACCCAGCTCCTATAATTCACCCCTCCACTTT.

V gene TRBV7-9 combines with J gene TRBJ2-7; maybe TRBD2 (5 bases). V was trimmed by 0 bases and J by 5 bases, leaving 17 bases between them. The germline V gene encodes CDR1 SEHNR and CDR2 FQNEAQ (reference sequence). The CDR3 totals 16 residues. The CDR3 sequence: CASSLAHRGERNEQYF. DNA of the CDR3: TGTGCCAGCAGCTTAGCGCACCGGGGAGAAAGGAACGAGCAGTACTTC.

The genes are TRBV4-3 and TRBJ1-1, with D perhaps matching TRBD1 (5 bases). Germline V gene sequence: CDR1 LGHNA, CDR2 YSLEER. The CDR3 runs to 13 residues. Trimming removed 0 bases from V and 6 bases from J, with 8 bases in between. CDR3 in amino acids: CASSQDWGAEAFF. CDR3 sequence (DNA): TGCGCCAGCAGCCAAGATTGGGGGGCTGAAGCTTTCTTT.

The genes are TRBV25-1 and TRBJ2-2; 8 bases agree with TRBD1. CDR1 is MGHDK, CDR2 SYGVNS, per germline. The CDR3 length is 15 residues. The ends lost 7 bases at V and 6 bases at J; junction bases unmatched: 10. The CDR3 DNA sequence: TGTGCCAGCACCTCAGACAGGGGATTCGCCGGGGAGCTGTTTTTT. Protein sequence: CASTSDRGFAGELFF.

The rearrangement joins TRBV27 to TRBJ1-5; perhaps TRBD1 as D (6 bases). V lost 6 bases and J 5 bases, leaving 8 bases between the germline ends. Per the germline V gene, CDR1 is MNHEY and CDR2 is SMNVEV (reference sequence). The CDR3 runs 12 residues. CDR3 bases: TGTGCCAGCAGCACAGGGTATCAGCCCCAGCATTTT. Its protein is CASSTGYQPQHF.

The chain is built from TRBV5-1 and TRBJ2-3; 9 bases agree with TRBD1. The germline gives CDR1 SGHRS, CDR2 YFSETQ. The CDR3 has 20 residues. Trimming removed 2 bases from V and 2 bases from J; junction bases left unmatched: 18. Here the CDR3 reads CASSFRLTGLWTGATDTQYF. As DNA, the CDR3 is TGCGCCAGCAGCTTCCGCCTCACGGGACTGTGGACAGGGGCCACAGATACGCAGTATTTT.

The CDR3 region is CASSLLIAGGGTDTQYF. In nucleotides, the CDR3 is TGTGCCAGCAGCTTGTTAATTGCGGGGGGGGGCACAGATACGCAGTATTTT. J is TRBJ2-3 and V is TRBV5-5; 9 bases align to TRBD2. This CDR3 comprises 17 residues. Trimming removed 1 base from V and 1 base from J; junction bases left unmatched: 7. The germline V gene has CDR1 SGHKS and CDR2 YYEKEE (reference sequence).

The chain has TRBV19 and TRBJ1-1; 7 positions match TRBD1. Germline V lookup: CDR1 LNHDA, CDR2 SQIVND (reference sequence). This CDR3 has 15 amino acids. The ends lost 4 bases at V and 0 bases at J; junction bases unmatched: 5. The chain's CDR3 is CASSRGTALNTEAFF. CDR3 nucleotide sequence: TGTGCCAGTAGTAGGGGGACAGCCTTGAACACTGAAGCTTTCTTT.

This clone appeared a few times. This sequence joins TRBV7-9 and TRBJ2-3, with 7 positions matching TRBD2. Germline assignment: CDR1 SEHNR and CDR2 FQNEAQ (reference sequence). V lost 1 base, J lost 1 base, and 5 bases stayed unmatched. The CDR3 has 16 residues. CDR3 sequence reads: CASSLDGGGGTDTQYF. The DNA of the CDR3 is TGTGCCAGCAGCTTAGATGGGGGGGGAGGCACAGATACGCAGTATTTT.

The CDR3 loop reads CASSMGVGSPLHF. The DNA of the CDR3 is TGTGCCAGTAGTATGGGAGTGGGATCACCCCTCCACTTT. The V call is TRBV19, the J call TRBJ1-6; unclear D gene. This CDR3 has 13 residues. V lost 3 bases, J lost 10 bases, and 10 bases lay in between. CDR1 and CDR2 from the germline V gene are LNHDA and SQIVND (reference sequence).

V usage is TRBV15 and J usage is TRBJ1-1; D possibly corresponds to TRBD1 (6 bases). The CDR3 is 15 amino acids. Germline-derived CDR1 and CDR2 are LNHNV and YYDKDF (reference sequence). The V gene lost 1 base and the J gene lost 4 bases, with 13 bases spanning the gap. CDR3 bases: TGTGCCACCAGCAGAGCAGGGGCGCAGGGCACTGAAGCTTTCTTT. Amino acids: CATSRAGAQGTEAFF.

J is TRBJ1-1 and V is TRBV6-4; the D is unclear. CDR3 length equals 14 residues. The germline gives CDR1 MRHNA, CDR2 SNTAGT. V lost 5 bases to trimming and J lost 2 bases, with 12 bases between them. CDR3 in amino acids: CASSLGPGNTEAFF. The CDR3 DNA reads TGTGCCAGCAGTTTAGGACCGGGAAACACTGAAGCTTTCTTT.

CDR3 coding DNA: TGCGCCAGCAGCCCCAACGCTGAGAAGACCCAGTACTTC. It codes for CASSPNAEKTQYF. The chain has TRBV5-1 and TRBJ2-5; D is uncertain. Trimming removed 4 bases from V and 6 bases from J, with 13 bases in between. This CDR3 has 13 amino acids. Germline V gene sequence: CDR1 SGHRS, CDR2 YFSETQ. Together with reference TRBV5-1 and TRBJ2-5, the CDR3 gives the full variable domain: KAGVTQTPRYLIKTRGQQVTLSCSPISGHRSVSWYQQTPGQGLQFLFEYFSETQRNKGNFPGRFSGRQFSNSRSEMNVSTLELGDSALYLCASSPNAEKTQYFGPGTRLLVL.

The rearrangement joins TRBV7-9 to TRBJ2-2; weak D call: TRBD2 (6 bases). Germline loops: CDR1 SEHNR, CDR2 FQNEAQ (reference sequence). The V end was cut by 3 bases, the J end by 0 bases, with 11 bases between. The CDR3 loop spans 16 amino acids. CDR3 in DNA: TGTGCCAGCAGCTTGCCGGGGGACGCGAACACCGGGGAGCTGTTTTTT. Protein product: CASSLPGDANTGELFF.

V usage is TRBV7-3 and J usage is TRBJ1-6; 8 bases are a match to TRBD1. Germline V gene lookup returns CDR1 SGHTA and CDR2 FQGTGA. The V segment lost 5 bases and the J segment 6 bases; nucleotides outside the gene matches: 6. The CDR3 loop spans 15 amino acids. CDR3 loop: CASSPNGQGNSPLHF. DNA for the CDR3: TGTGCCAGCAGCCCGAACGGACAGGGTAATTCACCCCTCCACTTT.

The chain links TRBV5-1 to TRBJ2-7; 7 nucleotides line up with TRBD1. Germline V gene lookup returns CDR1 SGHRS and CDR2 YFSETQ. The CDR3 sequence is 12 residues long. V lost 4 bases and J lost 3; bases outside the gene matches: 1. DNA for the CDR3: TGCGCCAGCAGCGGGGACAGCTACGAGCAGTACTTC. It translates to CASSGDSYEQYF.

In this sample, this clone turned up once. CDR3 amino acids: CASSSSGQVNSPLHF. For the CDR3, the DNA is TGTGCCAGCAGTTCGTCGGGACAAGTTAATTCACCCCTCCACTTT. The gene calls are TRBV7-9 and TRBJ1-6; tentatively, D is TRBD1 (6 bases). Germline assignment: CDR1 SEHNR and CDR2 FQNEAQ (reference sequence). V was clipped by 6 bases and J by 6 bases, with 15 bases between them. The CDR3 totals 15 residues.